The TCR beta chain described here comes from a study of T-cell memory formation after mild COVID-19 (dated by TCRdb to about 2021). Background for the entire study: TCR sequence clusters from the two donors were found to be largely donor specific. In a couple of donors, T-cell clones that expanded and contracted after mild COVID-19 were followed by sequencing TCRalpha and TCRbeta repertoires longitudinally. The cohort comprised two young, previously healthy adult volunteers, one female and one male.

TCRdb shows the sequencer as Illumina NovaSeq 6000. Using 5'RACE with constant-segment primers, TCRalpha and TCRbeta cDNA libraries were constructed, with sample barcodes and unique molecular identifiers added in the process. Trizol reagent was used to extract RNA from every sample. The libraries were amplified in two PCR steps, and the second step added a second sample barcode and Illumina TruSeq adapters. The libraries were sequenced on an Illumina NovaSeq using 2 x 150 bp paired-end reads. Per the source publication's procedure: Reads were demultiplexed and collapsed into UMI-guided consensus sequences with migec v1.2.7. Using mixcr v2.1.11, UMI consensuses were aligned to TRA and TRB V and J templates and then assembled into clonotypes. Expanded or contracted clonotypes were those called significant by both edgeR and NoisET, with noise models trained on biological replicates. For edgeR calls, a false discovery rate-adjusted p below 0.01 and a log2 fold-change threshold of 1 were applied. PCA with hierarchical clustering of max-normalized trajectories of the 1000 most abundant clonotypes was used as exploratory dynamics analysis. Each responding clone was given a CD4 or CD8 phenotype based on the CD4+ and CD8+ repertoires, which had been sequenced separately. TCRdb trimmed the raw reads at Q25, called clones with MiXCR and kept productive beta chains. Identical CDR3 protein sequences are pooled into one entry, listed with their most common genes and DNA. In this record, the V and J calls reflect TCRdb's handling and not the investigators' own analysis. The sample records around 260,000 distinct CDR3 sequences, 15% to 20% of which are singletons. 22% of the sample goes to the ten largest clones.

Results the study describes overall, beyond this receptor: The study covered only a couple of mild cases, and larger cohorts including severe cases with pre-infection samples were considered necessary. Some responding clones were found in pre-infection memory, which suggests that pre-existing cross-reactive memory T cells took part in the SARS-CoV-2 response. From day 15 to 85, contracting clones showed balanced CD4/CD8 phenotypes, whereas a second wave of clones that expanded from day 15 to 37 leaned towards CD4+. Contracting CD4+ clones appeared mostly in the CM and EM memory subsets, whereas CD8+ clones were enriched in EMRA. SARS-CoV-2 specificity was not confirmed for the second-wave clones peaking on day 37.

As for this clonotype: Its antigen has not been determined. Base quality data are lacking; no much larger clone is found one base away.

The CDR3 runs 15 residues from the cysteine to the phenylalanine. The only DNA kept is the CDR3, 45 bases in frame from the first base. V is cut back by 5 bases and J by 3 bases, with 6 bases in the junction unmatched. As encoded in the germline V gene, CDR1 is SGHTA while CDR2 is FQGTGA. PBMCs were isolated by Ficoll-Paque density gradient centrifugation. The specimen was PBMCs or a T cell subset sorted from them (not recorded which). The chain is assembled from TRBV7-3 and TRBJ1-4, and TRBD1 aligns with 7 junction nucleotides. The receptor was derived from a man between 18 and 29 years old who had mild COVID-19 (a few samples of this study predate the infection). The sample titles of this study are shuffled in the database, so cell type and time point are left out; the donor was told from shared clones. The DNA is TGTGCCAGCAGCCCCGGGACAGATCCTAATGAAAAACTGTTTTTT. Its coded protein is CASSPGTDPNEKLFF.